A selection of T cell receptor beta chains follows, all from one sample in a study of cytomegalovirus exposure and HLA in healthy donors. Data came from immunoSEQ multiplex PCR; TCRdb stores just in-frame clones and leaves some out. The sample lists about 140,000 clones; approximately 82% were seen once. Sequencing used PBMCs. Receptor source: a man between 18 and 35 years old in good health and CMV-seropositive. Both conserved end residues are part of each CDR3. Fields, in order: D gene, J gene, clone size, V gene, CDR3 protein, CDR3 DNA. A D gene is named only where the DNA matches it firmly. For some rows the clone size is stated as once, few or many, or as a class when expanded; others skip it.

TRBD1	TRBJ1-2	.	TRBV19	CASSNRGKGYTF	TGTGCCAGTAGCAACAGGGGGAAAGGCTACACCTTC
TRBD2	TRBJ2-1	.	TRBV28	CASRSGSITEQFF	TGTGCCAGCAGGAGCGGGAGTATCACTGAGCAGTTCTTC
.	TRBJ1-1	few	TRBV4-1	CASSLRQRSNTEAFF	TGCGCCAGCAGCTTGCGACAGCGATCGAACACTGAAGCTTTCTTT
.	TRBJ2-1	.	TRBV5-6	CASSVGHGSYNEQFF	TGTGCCAGCAGCGTGGGACACGGCTCCTACAATGAGCAGTTCTTC
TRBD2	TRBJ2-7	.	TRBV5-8	CASRLAGGIFHEQYF	TGTGCCAGCAGACTAGCGGGAGGGATCTTCCACGAGCAGTACTTC
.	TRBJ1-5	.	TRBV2	CASSGGGKSNQPQHF	TGTGCCAGCAGTGGAGGAGGGAAAAGCAATCAGCCCCAGCATTTT
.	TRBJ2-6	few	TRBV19	CASRSGVGYGANVLTF	TGTGCCAGTAGATCCGGGGTTGGATACGGGGCCAACGTCCTGACTTTC
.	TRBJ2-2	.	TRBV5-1	CASSFSQNTGELFF	TGCGCCAGCAGCTTTTCCCAGAACACCGGGGAGCTGTTTTTT
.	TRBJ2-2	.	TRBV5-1	CASRFSATLSGELFF	TGCGCCAGCAGATTCTCTGCAACTCTTTCCGGGGAGCTGTTTTTT
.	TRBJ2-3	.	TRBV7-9	CASAAGASSDTQYF	TGTGCCAGCGCCGCGGGTGCCAGCTCAGATACGCAGTATTTT
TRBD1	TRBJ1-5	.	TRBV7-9	CASSQGQSNQPQHF	TGTGCCAGCAGCCAGGGACAGAGCAATCAGCCCCAGCATTTT
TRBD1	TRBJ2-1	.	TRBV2	CASSASGGQFF	TGTGCCAGCAGTGCGTCAGGGGGCCAGTTCTTC
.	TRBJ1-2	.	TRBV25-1	CASRAQCGYTF	TGTGCCAGCAGGGCCCAGTGTGGCTACACCTTC
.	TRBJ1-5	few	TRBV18	CASYHRKSNQPQHF	TGTGCCAGCTACCACAGGAAAAGCAATCAGCCCCAGCATTTT
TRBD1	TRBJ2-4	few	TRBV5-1	CASSSSWGTDIQYF	TGCGCCAGCAGCTCAAGCTGGGGGACAGACATTCAGTACTTC
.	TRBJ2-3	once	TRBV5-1	CASSFIAGGPGDTQYF	TGCGCCAGCAGCTTCATAGCAGGAGGGCCGGGAGATACGCAGTATTTT
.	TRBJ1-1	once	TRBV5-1	CASSPGFGVEITEAFF	TGCGCCAGCAGCCCCGGATTTGGCGTGGAGATAACTGAAGCTTTCTTT
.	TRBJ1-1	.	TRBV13	CASSSGYRHTEAFF	TGTGCCAGCAGCTCAGGGTACAGGCACACTGAAGCTTTCTTT
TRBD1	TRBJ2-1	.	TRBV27	CASSSGQMGEQFF	TGTGCCAGCAGTTCGGGACAGATGGGTGAGCAGTTCTTC
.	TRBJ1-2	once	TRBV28	CASSQGGDNYGYTF	TGTGCCAGCAGTCAGGGCGGTGATAACTATGGCTACACCTTC
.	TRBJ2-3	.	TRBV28	CASSFRADTQYF	TGTGCCAGCAGTTTCCGAGCAGATACGCAGTATTTT
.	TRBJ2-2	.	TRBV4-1	CASSPGRTGELFF	TGCGCCAGCAGCCCAGGGAGGACCGGGGAGCTGTTTTTT
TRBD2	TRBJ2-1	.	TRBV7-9	CASSLLAGEGEQFF	TGTGCCAGCAGCTTACTAGCGGGAGAGGGTGAGCAGTTCTTC
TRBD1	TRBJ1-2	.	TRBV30	CAWSQNRGYGYTF	TGTGCCTGGAGTCAGAACAGGGGATATGGCTACACCTTC
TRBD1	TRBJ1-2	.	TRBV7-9	CSSSKDRAYYGYTF	TGTTCCAGCAGTAAGGACAGGGCCTACTATGGCTACACCTTC
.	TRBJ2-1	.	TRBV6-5	CASSYPRGAGTEQFF	TGTGCCAGCAGTTACCCACGAGGGGCGGGAACTGAGCAGTTCTTC
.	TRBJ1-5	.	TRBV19	CASTQGLEQPQHF	TGTGCCAGTACCCAGGGGTTGGAGCAGCCCCAGCATTTT